This TCR beta chain was profiled in a study of blood T cell repertoires in COVID-19. Using immunoSEQ multiplex PCR, the repertoire was profiled, and TCRdb retains in-frame clones only, with some absent. The sample holds 250,000 to 400,000 clones; about 89% are singletons and the top ten take approximately 5.3%. Resolution of symptoms, clearance, or two negative PCRs was present in recovered Cohort 3 donors. CDR3 size: 13 residues. Trimming removed 4 bases from V and 5 bases from J, with 11 bases in between. CDR1 and CDR2 from the germline V gene are SNHLY and FYNNEI. This sequence was found in a young woman who had recovered from COVID-19. Sequencing was carried out using PBMCs or T cells enriched from blood (not recorded which). This chain uses TRBV2 with TRBJ1-1; no reliable D call. The CDR3 is CASSAVGATEAFF. CDR3 nucleotides: TGTGCCAGCAGTGCGGTGGGAGCGACTGAAGCTTTCTTT.